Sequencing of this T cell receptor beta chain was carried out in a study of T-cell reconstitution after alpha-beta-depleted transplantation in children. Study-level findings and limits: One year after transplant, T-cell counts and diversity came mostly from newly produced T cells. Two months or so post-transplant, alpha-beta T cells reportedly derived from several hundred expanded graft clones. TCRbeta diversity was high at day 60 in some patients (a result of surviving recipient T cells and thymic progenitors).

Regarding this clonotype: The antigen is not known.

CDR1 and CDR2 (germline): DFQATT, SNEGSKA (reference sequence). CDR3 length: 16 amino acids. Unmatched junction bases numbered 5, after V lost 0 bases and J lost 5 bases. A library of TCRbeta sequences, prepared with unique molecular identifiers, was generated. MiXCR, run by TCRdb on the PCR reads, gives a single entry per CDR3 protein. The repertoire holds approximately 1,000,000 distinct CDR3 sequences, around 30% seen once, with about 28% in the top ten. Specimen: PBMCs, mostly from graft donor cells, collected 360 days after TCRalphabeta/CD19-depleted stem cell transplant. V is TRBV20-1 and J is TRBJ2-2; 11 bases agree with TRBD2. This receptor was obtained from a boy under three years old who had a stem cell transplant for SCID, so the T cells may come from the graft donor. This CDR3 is CSARDLTSGGTGELFF. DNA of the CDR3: TGCAGTGCTAGAGATCTAACTAGCGGGGGAACCGGGGAGCTGTTTTTT.